This TCR beta chain was identified in a study of PD-1 blockade in classical Hodgkin lymphoma. Each patient's relapse followed autologous stem cell transplantation, and brentuximab vedotin exposure varied. Magnetic depletion of unwanted cells isolated CD4+ T cells from thawed PBMCs. CDR1 and CDR2 from the germline V gene are SGHRS and YFSETQ. There are 17 residues in the CDR3. Trimming took 4 bases from V and 3 from J, leaving 20 bases between them. General study findings and limits: By C4D1, diversity of CD4+ TCRs had risen significantly, whereas that of CD8+ TCRs had not. Baseline TCR diversity was reportedly lower in newly diagnosed patients than healthy donors. Possibly reflecting disease activity or prior therapy, repertoire differences have causes that remain undefined. Those achieving complete response showed baseline diversity like newly diagnosed patients.

In regard to this clone: Its antigen is unknown.

The data were produced by immunoSEQ multiplex PCR, yet TCRdb's version contains in-frame clones alone and is incomplete. The sample lists roughly 7,000 clones; about 80% were seen once. The input for sequencing was CD4+ T cells from blood, taken at baseline. The sequence came from a human donor with classical Hodgkin lymphoma. The genes are TRBV5-1 and TRBJ2-1; D call uncertain. Here the CDR3 reads CASSPLVGPANYNEQFF. The CDR3 nucleotides read TGCGCCAGCAGCCCCCTCGTAGGACCTGCAAACTACAATGAGCAGTTCTTC.